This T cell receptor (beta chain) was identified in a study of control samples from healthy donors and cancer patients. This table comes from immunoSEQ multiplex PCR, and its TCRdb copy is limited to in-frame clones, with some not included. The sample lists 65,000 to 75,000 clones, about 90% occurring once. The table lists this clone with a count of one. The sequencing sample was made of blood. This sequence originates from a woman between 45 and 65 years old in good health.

CDR3: CASQAGGNQPQHF. CDR3 nucleotide sequence: TGTGCCAGTCAGGCAGGGGGCAATCAGCCCCAGCATTTT. This sequence joins TRBV19 and TRBJ1-5, with D maybe TRBD1 (6 bases). V lost 8 bases, J lost 2 bases, and 10 bases lay in between. From germline, CDR1 is LNHDA and CDR2 SQIVND (reference sequence). CDR3 size: 13 residues.